The 14 T cell receptor beta chains below all came from one sample that was sequenced in a study of blood T cell repertoires in COVID-19. Profiling relied on immunoSEQ multiplex PCR, and the TCRdb table lists in-frame clones only, not all of them. The sample holds hundreds of thousands of clones, around 90% seen once. The source material was peripheral blood. The receptors stem from a woman younger than 30 with acute or convalescent COVID-19.

This chain joins TRBV24-1 and TRBJ2-1; D ambiguous. Germline V lookup: CDR1 KGHDR, CDR2 SFDVKD. Trimming shortened V by 5 bases and J by 12 bases, and 10 bases separated the two germline ends. The CDR3 covers 11 residues. This CDR3 is CATSVGRAQFF. The CDR3 nucleotides read TGTGCCACCAGTGTTGGGCGCGCGCAGTTCTTC.

J is TRBJ1-5 and V is TRBV19; D is ambiguous. CDR1 is LNHDA and CDR2 is SQIVND in the germline V gene (reference sequence). Trimming cost V 7 bases and J 0 bases, with 16 bases left between them. This CDR3 has 16 residues. CDR3 sequence (DNA): TGTGCCAGTAAGGTAAGGATGGAGTATAGCAATCAGCCCCAGCATTTT. Protein product: CASKVRMEYSNQPQHF.

This clone was seen only once. The chain joins TRBV3-1 (or the pseudogene TRBV3-2) to TRBJ1-2, with 9 bases that match TRBD1. V lost 0 bases and J lost 4; bases outside the gene matches: 15. CDR3 length: 19 residues. The germline V gene encodes CDR1 LGHDT and CDR2 YNNKEL (reference sequence). The CDR3: CASSQERVSVGTGFYGYTF. Here the CDR3 DNA reads TGTGCCAGCAGCCAAGAGAGAGTGTCTGTCGGGACAGGGTTCTATGGCTACACCTTC.

This rearrangement joins TRBV19 to TRBJ1-1; 12 nucleotides agree with TRBD1. The CDR3 covers 17 residues. With V trimmed by 4 bases and J by 3 bases, 9 bases remained unmatched. Germline CDR1 and CDR2: LNHDA and SQIVND (reference sequence). The CDR3 nucleotides read TGTGCCAGTAGTACAAGGGACAGGGGGCGGATGGACACTGAAGCTTTCTTT. It translates to CASSTRDRGRMDTEAFF.

With respect to this clone: The sample contains more than one DNA sequence encoding this CDR3. The rearrangement uses TRBV7-9 and TRBJ1-1, with 9 bases identical to TRBD1. The CDR3 loop spans 12 amino acids. The J segment lost 6 bases and the V segment lost 5 bases, leaving 1 base of the junction unmatched. Looked up from germline, CDR1 is SEHNR and CDR2 is FQNEAQ (reference sequence). The CDR3 reads CASSDRGSEAFF. Written as DNA, the CDR3 is TGTGCCAGCAGCGACAGGGGGTCTGAAGCTTTCTTT.

V usage is TRBV2 and J usage is TRBJ1-4; 9 bases agree with TRBD1. The CDR3 has 16 residues. Losses at the gene ends were 3 bases for V and 7 bases for J; bases not matched to a gene: 9. The V gene's germline CDR1 is SNHLY and CDR2 FYNNEI. The CDR3 DNA reads TGTGCCAGCAGTGAGACTACCGGGACAGGGACTGAAAAACTGTTTTTT. Its protein product is CASSETTGTGTEKLFF.

This clone was recorded only once. V gene TRBV6-5 combines with J gene TRBJ1-4; D not certain. CDR1 MNHEY and CDR2 SVGAGI come from the germline V gene. The CDR3 covers 13 residues. V gave up 1 base and J gave up 5 bases, with 5 bases separating them. Here the CDR3 reads CASSYYENEKLFF. CDR3 DNA sequence: TGTGCCAGCAGTTACTACGAGAATGAAAAACTGTTTTTT.

The chain joins TRBV19 to TRBJ1-2; the D gene is possibly TRBD1 (5 bases). CDR1 is LNHDA and CDR2 is SQIVND in the germline V gene (reference sequence). This CDR3 is built from 14 residues. Trimming left V 5 bases short and J 4 bases short, with 14 bases between. The CDR3 reads CASSPLQESYGYTF. The DNA for the CDR3 is TGTGCCAGTAGTCCTCTACAGGAGTCCTATGGCTACACCTTC.

This rearrangement joins TRBV7-2 to TRBJ2-7, with TRBD2 matching over 13 bases. V lost 5 bases and J lost 3; bases outside the gene matches: 7. Germline CDR1 SGHTA, CDR2 FQGNSA. This CDR3 is 16 amino acids long. CDR3 sequence reads: CASSEPGLAGFYEQYF. The CDR3 DNA sequence: TGTGCCAGCAGCGAGCCGGGACTAGCGGGGTTCTACGAGCAGTACTTC.

The rearrangement uses TRBV10-2 and TRBJ1-1, with unresolved D. Germline V gene lookup returns CDR1 WSHSY and CDR2 SAAADI. V was pared by 7 bases and J by 3 bases, with 6 bases between. There are 11 residues in the CDR3. CDR3 sequence: CASIRDTEAFF. CDR3 sequence (DNA): TGCGCCAGCATAAGAGACACTGAAGCTTTCTTT.

The gene calls are TRBV5-4 and TRBJ2-1; 7 bases map to TRBD1. The CDR3 covers 15 residues. J gave up 3 bases and V 4 bases, and 7 bases lay outside the gene matches. In germline, CDR1 is SGHNT, CDR2 YYREEE (reference sequence). The CDR3 loop reads CASSDDRVNYNEQFF. In DNA form, the CDR3 reads TGTGCCAGCAGCGATGACAGGGTAAACTACAATGAGCAGTTCTTC.

The chain recombines TRBV6-6 with TRBJ2-7; 7 positions match TRBD1. The CDR3 sequence is 13 residues long. Germline V CDR1 and CDR2: MNHNY, SVGAGI (reference sequence). V lost 8 bases, J lost 3 bases, and 7 bases stayed unmatched. CDR3 nucleotide sequence: TGTGCCAGCGGGGACAGCTCCTACTACGAGCAGTACTTC. It translates to CASGDSSYYEQYF.

This rearrangement joins TRBV18 to TRBJ1-1; unclear D gene. In germline, CDR1 is KGHSH, CDR2 LQKENI. V lost 2 bases and J lost 7, with 8 bases in between. This CDR3 is built from 12 residues. The CDR3 DNA follows: TGTGCCAGCTCACCAGCTACGCTTGAAGCTTTCTTT. Amino acid sequence: CASSPATLEAFF.

V gene TRBV10-1 combines with J gene TRBJ1-1; 7 positions agree with TRBD1. Germline values: CDR1 WNHNN, CDR2 SYGVQD (reference sequence). V gave up 6 bases and J gave up 4 bases; unmatched junction bases: 11. The CDR3 runs to 15 residues. Written as DNA, the CDR3 is TGCGCCAGCAGAGATATAGAGGGGGCCGTCACTGAAGCTTTCTTT. Translation: CASRDIEGAVTEAFF.